The 10 T cell receptor beta chains below were found in one sample sequenced in a study of technical replicates of blood from a few donors. The table came from immunoSEQ multiplex PCR; TCRdb's copy has only in-frame clones and leaves some out. The sample has approximately 51,000 clones, just under 95% seen once. Sequencing was carried out using PBMCs. All receptors derive from a human donor in good health. Some clones in this sample may be carry-over from other donors' samples.

This chain joins TRBV25-1 and TRBJ2-5, with TRBD1 matching over 9 bases. With 4 bases clipped from V and 5 bases from J, the junction kept 5 bases outside the gene matches. Germline loops: CDR1 MGHDK, CDR2 SYGVNS. The CDR3 extends over 14 amino acids. The CDR3 loop is CASSADRGWETQYF. CDR3 sequence (DNA): TGTGCCAGCAGTGCGGACAGGGGCTGGGAGACCCAGTACTTC.

V is TRBV6-4 and J is TRBJ2-7; possible D gene TRBD1, 5 bases. The CDR3 spans 16 residues. V was trimmed by 2 bases and J by 3 bases, leaving 17 bases between them. Germline CDR1 reads MRHNA; CDR2 reads SNTAGT. CDR3 loop: CASSDLGQGTIYEQYF. The CDR3 DNA sequence: TGTGCCAGCAGTGACCTAGGGCAGGGCACCATCTACGAGCAGTACTTC.

The CDR3: CASSVNAGSYNEQFF. CDR3 nucleotide sequence: TGTGCCAGCAGCGTTAACGCGGGCTCCTACAATGAGCAGTTCTTC. V and J are TRBV9 and TRBJ2-1, with a possible D match to TRBD2 (5 bases). The V gene's germline CDR1 is SGDLS and CDR2 YYNGEE. The CDR3 has 15 amino acids. V lost 2 bases and J 0 bases, leaving 9 bases between the germline ends. Full variable domain (remainder filled in from reference TRBV9 and TRBJ2-1): DSGVTQTPKHLITATGQRVTLRCSPRSGDLSVYWYQQSLDQGLQFLIQYYNGEERAKGNILERFSAQQFPDLHSELNLSSLELGDSALYFCASSVNAGSYNEQFFGPGTRLTVL.

This clone was seen a single time. The chain carries TRBV7-2 and TRBJ1-2, with a weak D call TRBD1 (5 bases). Trimming pared 7 bases from V and 3 bases from J, leaving 18 bases between. The V gene's germline CDR1 is SGHTA and CDR2 FQGNSA. This CDR3 has 15 residues. The CDR3 nucleotides read TGTGCCAGCACCACTGACAGCGCCACGGACTATGGCTACACCTTC. Its protein product is CASTTDSATDYGYTF.

J is TRBJ2-3 and V is TRBV15; 7 bases fit TRBD1. The V gene end was trimmed by 5 bases and the J gene end by 0 bases; junction bases not matched to a gene: 14. The germline gives CDR1 LNHNV, CDR2 YYDKDF (reference sequence). The CDR3 is 18 amino acids. The DNA of the CDR3 is TGTGCCACCAGCTTACAGAGGTACAGGGGCACCAGCACAGATACGCAGTATTTT. It specifies CATSLQRYRGTSTDTQYF.

The CDR3 loop is CASRSGHSYEQYF. CDR3 bases: TGTGCCAGCAGATCGGGACATTCCTACGAGCAGTACTTC. The chain has TRBV7-9 and TRBJ2-7; D may be TRBD1 (6 bases). Trimming removed 6 bases at V and 1 base at J, with 10 bases between. The V gene's germline CDR1 is SEHNR and CDR2 FQNEAQ (reference sequence). The CDR3 is made up of 13 amino acids.

The V and J genes are TRBV15 and TRBJ1-2; D is unresolved. Germline V gene data show CDR1 as LNHNV and CDR2 as YYDKDF (reference sequence). V was shortened by 0 bases and J by 4 bases, with 12 bases between the two germline ends. CDR3 length: 15 residues. For the CDR3, the DNA is TGTGCCACCAGCAGAGATACGAGTGGTGGCTATGGCTACACCTTC. Protein sequence: CATSRDTSGGYGYTF.

The chain has TRBV11-2 and TRBJ2-1, with 11 nucleotides matching TRBD2. The CDR3 is 18 amino acids. CDR1 and CDR2 (germline): SGHAT, FQNNGV. V lost 2 bases and J lost 3; bases outside the gene matches: 9. The CDR3 bases are TGTGCCAGCAGCTTATTTCTGGGACTAGCGGACTACTACAATGAGCAGTTCTTC. This translates into CASSLFLGLADYYNEQFF. Based on the CDR3 plus reference TRBV11-2 and TRBJ2-1, the full variable domain is EAGVAQSPRYKIIEKRQSVAFWCNPISGHATLYWYQQILGQGPKLLIQFQNNGVVDDSQLPKDRFSAERLKGVDSTLKIQPAKLEDSAVYLCASSLFLGLADYYNEQFFGPGTRLTVL.

The gene calls are TRBV13 and TRBJ1-6, with D perhaps TRBD1 (5 bases). This CDR3 region has 14 residues. V was shortened by 2 bases and J by 7 bases, with 9 bases between the two germline ends. CDR1 and CDR2 (germline): PRHDT, FYEKMQ (reference sequence). The CDR3 DNA is TGTGCCAGCAGCTTACAGGGCCGCAATTCACCCCTCCACTTT. This gives the protein CASSLQGRNSPLHF.

This chain joins TRBV4-3 and TRBJ1-1, with D unclear. Germline assignment: CDR1 LGHNA and CDR2 YSLEER. Trimming removed 0 bases at V and 1 base at J, with 6 bases between. CDR3 length: 14 residues. The CDR3 spells CASSQDRWNTEAFF. CDR3 nucleotide sequence: TGCGCCAGCAGCCAAGACAGGTGGAACACTGAAGCTTTCTTT.